One and the same sample provided the 29 T cell receptor beta chains below, sequenced in a study of blood T cell repertoires in COVID-19. Data came from immunoSEQ multiplex PCR; TCRdb stores just in-frame clones and leaves some out. The sample has roughly 150,000 clones, 85% seen once. The material sequenced was peripheral blood. The origin of the receptors is an elderly woman with COVID-19, enrolled during active disease.

This clone was observed a single time. This chain links TRBV5-5 with TRBJ2-2, with 8 bases identical to TRBD1. CDR1 SGHKS and CDR2 YYEKEE come from the germline V gene (reference sequence). The J segment lost 2 bases and the V segment lost 3 bases, leaving 3 bases of the junction unmatched. The CDR3 is made up of 15 amino acids. In DNA, the CDR3 is TGTGCCAGCAGCTGGGGGACAGGAAACACCGGGGAGCTGTTTTTT. Protein product: CASSWGTGNTGELFF.

This clone was found a few times. This chain connects TRBV6-5 to TRBJ1-5; no definite D call. The germline CDR1 and CDR2 sequences are MNHEY and SVGAGI. V was cut by 5 bases and J by 0 bases, with 8 bases left in between. This CDR3 region has 14 residues. The CDR3 loop is CASSPESSNQPQHF. CDR3 nucleotide sequence: TGTGCCAGCAGTCCAGAATCTAGCAATCAGCCCCAGCATTTT.

V gene TRBV2 combines with J gene TRBJ2-1; a possible D gene is TRBD2 (5 bases). Per the germline V gene, CDR1 is SNHLY and CDR2 is FYNNEI. CDR3 length equals 17 residues. Trimming took off 2 bases at V and 0 bases at J, with 14 bases between the two ends. The chain's CDR3 is CASSELSSIRSYNEQFF. CDR3 DNA sequence: TGTGCCAGCAGTGAATTGTCTAGCATCCGCTCCTACAATGAGCAGTTCTTC.

The chain is built from TRBV7-8 and TRBJ2-2; 8 bases agree with TRBD1. Trimming took 5 bases from V and 6 from J; bases not matched to a gene: 5. The CDR3 covers 14 residues. The germline V gene has CDR1 SGHVS and CDR2 FQNEAQ. This CDR3 reads CASSHQGAPGELFF. CDR3 coding DNA: TGTGCCAGCAGCCACCAGGGGGCCCCCGGGGAGCTGTTTTTT.

This clone was seen a handful of times. The chain recombines TRBV29-1 with TRBJ1-6, with D unresolved. Germline V gene sequence: CDR1 SQVTM, CDR2 ANQGSEA. CDR3 length: 14 residues. Trimming left V 5 bases short and J 5 bases short, with 13 bases between. The CDR3 DNA is TGCAGCGTTCCAGGCCCCGGGGATAATTCACCCCTCCACTTT. Translating it yields CSVPGPGDNSPLHF. Supplemented by reference TRBV29-1 and TRBJ1-6, the full variable domain reads SAVISQKPSRDICQRGTSLTIQCQVDSQVTMMFWYRQQPGQSLTLIATANQGSEATYESGFVIDKFPISRPNLTFSTLTVSNMSPEDSSIYLCSVPGPGDNSPLHFGNGTRLTVT.

The chain links TRBV25-1 to TRBJ1-2; a weak D match, TRBD1 (5 bases). CDR1 MGHDK and CDR2 SYGVNS come from the germline V gene. The ends were cut back, 2 bases at V and 8 bases at J, with 12 bases in the middle. This CDR3 spans 13 amino acids. CDR3 bases: TGTGCCAGCAGTGAAGGGAGGGGTTACGGCTACACCTTC. This encodes CASSEGRGYGYTF.

The chain employs TRBV6-1 and TRBJ1-6, with D perhaps TRBD1 (6 bases). The V end was cut by 2 bases, the J end by 6 bases, with 11 bases between. CDR1 and CDR2 (germline): MNHNS, SASEGT. This CDR3 comprises 15 residues. The CDR3 region is CASSERGRGNSPLHF. The CDR3 nucleotides are TGTGCCAGCAGTGAAAGGGGCAGGGGTAATTCACCCCTCCACTTT.

The chain has TRBV5-1 and TRBJ2-4; D may be TRBD1 (6 bases). V lost 4 bases and J 1 base, leaving 12 bases between the germline ends. Germline-derived CDR1 and CDR2 are SGHRS and YFSETQ. The CDR3 loop spans 15 amino acids. CDR3 nucleotides: TGCGCCAGCAGCGACGAACAGGGTGCCAAAAACATTCAGTACTTC. Translated: CASSDEQGAKNIQYF.

The chain combines TRBV7-9 with TRBJ2-3; 10 bases fit TRBD2. The ends lost 5 bases at V and 0 bases at J; junction bases unmatched: 8. Germline assignment: CDR1 SEHNR and CDR2 FQNEAQ (reference sequence). The CDR3 is 17 amino acids. CDR3 bases: TGTGCCAGCAGCCCACGACTAGCGGGCCCTAGCACAGATACGCAGTATTTT. This encodes CASSPRLAGPSTDTQYF.

V usage is TRBV7-8 and J usage is TRBJ2-2; D not resolved. Germline V gene data show CDR1 as SGHVS and CDR2 as FQNEAQ. With 3 bases removed from V and 5 bases from J, the gap between germline ends came to 13 bases. The CDR3 runs 15 residues. CDR3 bases: TGTGCCAGCAGCTTTCCGACACGGAATACCGGGGAGCTGTTTTTT. The encoded protein is CASSFPTRNTGELFF. The full variable domain, in which reference TRBV7-8 and TRBJ2-2 provide the parts outside the CDR3, is GAGVSQSPRYKVAKRGQDVALRCDPISGHVSLFWYQQALGQGPEFLTYFQNEAQLDKSGLPSDRFFAERPEGSVSTLKIQRTQQEDSAVYLCASSFPTRNTGELFFGEGSRLTVL.

This rearrangement joins TRBV2 to TRBJ1-1; tentatively, D is TRBD1 (6 bases). The germline gives CDR1 SNHLY, CDR2 FYNNEI. V was trimmed by 7 bases and J by 1 base, leaving 13 bases between them. This CDR3 has 14 residues. The CDR3 region has the DNA TGTGCCAGCACCAATCCGGGACAGAACACTGAAGCTTTCTTT. Translation gives CASTNPGQNTEAFF.

The rearrangement uses TRBV28 and TRBJ2-1; tentative D call: TRBD2 (6 bases). Deletions cut 6 bases from V and 4 bases from J, with 10 bases between. The germline gives CDR1 MDHEN, CDR2 SYDVKM. The CDR3 contains 13 residues. CDR3 bases: TGTGCCAGCAGGGGGGGAGGTTACAATGAGCAGTTCTTC. This codes for CASRGGGYNEQFF.

The chain couples TRBV2 to TRBJ1-4; a weak D match, TRBD1 (6 bases). The germline CDR1 and CDR2 sequences are SNHLY and FYNNEI. The CDR3 length is 14 residues. Trimming pared 6 bases from V and 5 bases from J, leaving 13 bases between. The CDR3 protein is CASREDSINEKLFF. The CDR3 DNA is TGTGCCAGCAGGGAGGACAGTATCAATGAAAAACTGTTTTTT.

V usage is TRBV7-8 and J usage is TRBJ2-7; D not certain. CDR1 and CDR2 from the germline V gene are SGHVS and FQNEAQ. The CDR3 spans 11 residues. The V end was cut by 5 bases, the J end by 7 bases, with 9 bases between. The CDR3 DNA follows: TGTGCCAGCAGCCTCTCTTTGGAGCAGTACTTC. Its translation: CASSLSLEQYF.

The chain has TRBV7-3 and TRBJ2-3, with 13 bases identical to TRBD2. V was clipped by 5 bases and J by 2 bases; unmatched bases: 4. The germline V gene encodes CDR1 SGHTA and CDR2 FQGTGA. This CDR3 spans 16 amino acids. CDR3 nucleotides: TGTGCCAGCAGCGACGGACTAGCGGGAGACACAGATACGCAGTATTTT. Protein product: CASSDGLAGDTDTQYF. Complete variable domain (other parts from reference TRBV7-3 and TRBJ2-3): GAGVSQTPSNKVTEKGKYVELRCDPISGHTALYWYRQSLGQGPEFLIYFQGTGAADDSGLPNDRFFAVRPEGSVSTLKIQRTERGDSAVYLCASSDGLAGDTDTQYFGPGTRLTVL.

J is TRBJ1-2 and V is TRBV6-5, with a weak D call TRBD1 (5 bases). Germline CDR1 and CDR2: MNHEY and SVGAGI. The CDR3 extends over 15 amino acids. Trimming took off 9 bases at V and 0 bases at J, with 17 bases between the two ends. The CDR3 is CASHLGGSTNYGYTF. The CDR3 DNA is TGTGCCAGTCACTTGGGGGGGAGCACTAACTATGGCTACACCTTC.

The chain carries TRBV5-4 and TRBJ2-1, with 10 positions matching TRBD2. The CDR3 spans 16 residues. V lost 4 bases to trimming and J lost 4 bases; unmatched junction nucleotides: 8. Germline-derived CDR1 and CDR2 are SGHNT and YYREEE (reference sequence). DNA for the CDR3: TGTGCCAGCAGCAGCTCCGGGACTAGCGTATACAATGAGCAGTTCTTC. Its protein is CASSSSGTSVYNEQFF.

This clone occurred once. The chain has TRBV6-5 and TRBJ2-2, with 11 bases aligning to TRBD2. The germline CDR1 and CDR2 sequences are MNHEY and SVGAGI. J was trimmed by 5 bases and V by 6 bases; bases with no gene match: 5. This CDR3 is 15 amino acids long. The CDR3 is CASRTTSGKTGELFF. The CDR3 nucleotides are TGTGCCAGCAGGACGACTAGCGGGAAAACCGGGGAGCTGTTTTTT.

The chain employs TRBV6-5 and TRBJ1-5; 7 bases match TRBD1. Germline-derived CDR1 and CDR2 are MNHEY and SVGAGI. The CDR3 runs 14 residues. V was pared by 5 bases and J by 3 bases, with 4 bases of the junction left unmatched. The CDR3 region has the DNA TGTGCCAGCAGTCCAGACAGGGTCAATCAGCCCCAGCATTTT. It yields the protein CASSPDRVNQPQHF.

The rearrangement uses TRBV18 and TRBJ2-5; no reliable D call. This CDR3 has 15 amino acids. V dropped 6 bases and J dropped 2 bases, with 16 bases sitting between them. Germline loops: CDR1 KGHSH, CDR2 LQKENI. The DNA for the CDR3 is TGTGCCAGCTCTCTAAGCGAGATCCCTCAAGAGACCCAGTACTTC. The encoded protein is CASSLSEIPQETQYF. Using reference TRBV18 and TRBJ2-5 for the parts outside the CDR3, the full variable domain is NAGVMQNPRHLVRRRGQEARLRCSPMKGHSHVYWYRQLPEEGLKFMVYLQKENIIDESGMPKERFSAEFPKEGPSILRIQQVVRGDSAAYFCASSLSEIPQETQYFGPGTRLLVL.

The chain is built from TRBV2 and TRBJ1-3; D is unresolved. Germline V gives CDR1 SNHLY, CDR2 FYNNEI. The length of the CDR3 is 14 residues. The V end was cut by 4 bases, the J end by 0 bases, with 7 bases between. CDR3: CASSAGNSGNTIYF. The CDR3 nucleotides read TGTGCCAGCAGTGCGGGGAACTCTGGAAACACCATATATTTT. The variable domain in full, completed from reference TRBV2 and TRBJ1-3, reads EPEVTQTPSHQVTQMGQEVILRCVPISNHLYFYWYRQILGQKVEFLVSFYNNEISEKSEIFDDQFSVERPDGSNFTLKIRSTKLEDSAMYFCASSAGNSGNTIYFGEGSWLTVV.

The chain carries TRBV27 and TRBJ1-1; no reliable D call. This CDR3 is built from 12 residues. In germline, CDR1 is MNHEY, CDR2 SMNVEV (reference sequence). Trimming removed 6 bases from V and 11 bases from J, with 16 bases in between. The CDR3 region is CASSWGGQLAFF. The DNA of the CDR3 is TGTGCCAGCAGCTGGGGAGGGCAGTTGGCTTTCTTT.

The chain couples TRBV3-1 (or the pseudogene TRBV3-2) to TRBJ1-1; 8 bases are a match to TRBD1. V was clipped by 3 bases and J by 1 base; unmatched bases: 4. The V gene's germline CDR1 is LGHDT and CDR2 YNNKEL (reference sequence). This CDR3 region has 15 residues. This chain's CDR3 is CASSHGDRKNTEAFF. Written as DNA, the CDR3 is TGTGCCAGCAGCCATGGGGACAGGAAGAACACTGAAGCTTTCTTT.

This rearrangement joins TRBV5-1 to TRBJ2-7; TRBD2 matches at 11 bases. The CDR3 loop spans 14 amino acids. From germline, CDR1 is SGHRS and CDR2 YFSETQ. The V segment lost 4 bases and the J segment 4 bases; nucleotides outside the gene matches: 4. The CDR3 region is CASSGTSGTYEQYF. The CDR3 nucleotides are TGCGCCAGCAGCGGGACTAGCGGAACTTACGAGCAGTACTTC.

This rearrangement joins TRBV6-5 to TRBJ1-2; D might be TRBD1 (6 bases). The V and J ends lost 8 bases and 6 bases respectively, with 19 bases between them. The length of the CDR3 is 14 residues. Per the germline V gene, CDR1 is MNHEY and CDR2 is SVGAGI. In DNA, the CDR3 is TGTGCCAGCTGGAACAGGGACGCTTTCCATGGCTACACCTTC. Residues: CASWNRDAFHGYTF.

The chain combines TRBV20-1 with TRBJ1-2; no firm D call. This CDR3 contains 16 residues. Per germline, CDR1 DFQATT and CDR2 SNEGSKA (reference sequence). V gave up 3 bases and J gave up 7 bases, with 24 bases separating them. The CDR3 coding sequence is TGCAGTGCTAGTCCCCAGCGAGGAATTGAAGCCGGTGGCTACACCTTC. Translation: CSASPQRGIEAGGYTF.

The V gene is TRBV2, the J gene TRBJ2-1; possible D gene TRBD2, 6 bases. Germline loops: CDR1 SNHLY, CDR2 FYNNEI. This CDR3 spans 15 amino acids. The V gene lost 8 bases and the J gene lost 5 bases, with 19 bases spanning the gap. The CDR3 is CASAAEGFGNNEQFF. CDR3 nucleotides: TGTGCCAGCGCAGCGGAGGGGTTTGGAAACAATGAGCAGTTCTTC.

The chain joins TRBV3-1 (or the pseudogene TRBV3-2) to TRBJ1-3; no firm D call. The CDR3 is made up of 14 amino acids. Deletions cut 2 bases from V and 4 bases from J, with 9 bases between. Germline V CDR1 and CDR2: LGHDT, YNNKEL (reference sequence). The CDR3 DNA reads TGTGCCAGCAGCCAACCGAGACTGGGAAACACCATATATTTT. Residues: CASSQPRLGNTIYF.

This clone appeared once. The chain recombines TRBV5-1 with TRBJ2-4; 7 nucleotides match TRBD2. The ends lost 2 bases at V and 0 bases at J; junction bases unmatched: 8. CDR1 is SGHRS and CDR2 is YFSETQ in the germline V gene. CDR3 size: 17 residues. CDR3 sequence: CASSLAGRILAKNIQYF. CDR3 sequence (DNA): TGCGCCAGCAGCTTAGCGGGAAGGATACTAGCCAAAAACATTCAGTACTTC.